This TCR beta chain was recovered during a study of T cells in tumors after PD-1 blockade. Study-wide findings and caveats: Expanded exhausted CD8+ clones after therapy were mostly novel clonotypes.

This table comes from immunoSEQ multiplex PCR, and its TCRdb copy is limited to in-frame clones, with some not included. Found here are about 13,000 clones, 63% of them singletons; the top ten hold more than 25%. Germline CDR1 LGHDT, CDR2 YNNKEL (reference sequence). The CDR3 extends over 14 amino acids. V was clipped by 7 bases and J by 5 bases, with 14 bases between them. This clone has a handful of counts. The antigen remains unidentified. This clonotype was obtained from a human donor with cutaneous squamous cell carcinoma. The specimen comprised tumor tissue, sampled before anti-PD-1 treatment. The V and J genes are TRBV3-1 (or the pseudogene TRBV3-2) and TRBJ2-2; no firm D call. In DNA form, the CDR3 reads TGTGCCAGCAACCTCCGGGTGAGAACCGGGGAGCTGTTTTTT. As protein: CASNLRVRTGELFF.